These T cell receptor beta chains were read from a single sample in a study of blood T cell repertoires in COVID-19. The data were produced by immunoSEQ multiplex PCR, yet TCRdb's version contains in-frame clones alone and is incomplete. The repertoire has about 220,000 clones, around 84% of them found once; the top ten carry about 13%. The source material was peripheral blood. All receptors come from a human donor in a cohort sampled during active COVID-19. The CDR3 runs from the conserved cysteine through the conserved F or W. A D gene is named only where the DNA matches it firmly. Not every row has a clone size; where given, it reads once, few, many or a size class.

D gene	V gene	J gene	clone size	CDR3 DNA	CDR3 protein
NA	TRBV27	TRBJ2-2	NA	TGTGCCAGCAGTTTAAGACTAACCGGGGAGCTGTTTTTT	CASSLRLTGELFF
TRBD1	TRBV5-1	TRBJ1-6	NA	TGCGCCAGCAGCTTGGAGTCGGGACAGGCTTCACCCCTCCACTTT	CASSLESGQASPLHF
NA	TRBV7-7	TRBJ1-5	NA	TGTGCTAGCAGCCCAGTCTGGGCAGGGAAAATCAATCAGCCCCAGCATTTT	CASSPVWAGKINQPQHF
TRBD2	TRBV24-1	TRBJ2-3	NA	TGTGCCACCAGTTTACTAGCGGGGGGCACAGATACGCAGTATTTT	CATSLLAGGTDTQYF
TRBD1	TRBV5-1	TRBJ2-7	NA	TGCGCCAGCAGCCCTAGGACAGGTGGATACGAGCAGTACTTC	CASSPRTGGYEQYF
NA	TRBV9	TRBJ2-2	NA	TGTGCCAGCAGCGTAGGGCGGGACACCGGGGAGCTGTTTTTT	CASSVGRDTGELFF
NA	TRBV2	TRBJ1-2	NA	TGTGCCAGCAGTGCTCCGGTTGGCTACACCTTC	CASSAPVGYTF
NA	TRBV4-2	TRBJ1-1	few	TGTGCCAGCAGCCATCTTGAAGTGGAGGGGAGAGCTTTCTTT	CASSHLEVEGRAFF
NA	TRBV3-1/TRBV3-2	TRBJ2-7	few	TGTGCCAGCAGCCCCAGGGCAAGGAGCTCCTACGAGCAGTACTTC	CASSPRARSSYEQYF
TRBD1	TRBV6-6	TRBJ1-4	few	TGTGCCAGCAGTACAGGGGGCACTAATGAAAAACTGTTTTTT	CASSTGGTNEKLFF
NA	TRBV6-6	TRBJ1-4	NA	TGTGCCAGCAGGAGGGATAGCCAGAATGAAAAACTGTTTTTT	CASRRDSQNEKLFF
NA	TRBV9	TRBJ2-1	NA	TGTGCCAGCAGCGCCCCGGCCGGGAACGTCATCAATGAGCAGTTCTTC	CASSAPAGNVINEQFF
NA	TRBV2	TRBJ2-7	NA	TGTGCCAGTAAGAGAAACAGGTTTAACTCCTACGAGCAGTACTTC	CASKRNRFNSYEQYF
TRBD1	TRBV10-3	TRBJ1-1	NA	TGTGCCATCAGTGACGGACAGGGCAGAAAAACTGAAGCTTTCTTT	CAISDGQGRKTEAFF
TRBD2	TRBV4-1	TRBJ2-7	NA	TGCGCCAGCAGCCAAGTGGGACTAGGGACTTACGAGCAGTACTTC	CASSQVGLGTYEQYF
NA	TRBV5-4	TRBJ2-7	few	TGTGCCAGCAGCTTGGGTGGGGAGAGCGCCTACGAGCAGTACTTC	CASSLGGESAYEQYF
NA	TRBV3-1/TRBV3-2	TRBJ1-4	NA	TGTGCCAGCAGCCCGCACAGTGACCAGGATGAAAAACTGTTTTTT	CASSPHSDQDEKLFF
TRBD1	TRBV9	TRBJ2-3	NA	TGTGCCAGCAGCGTTGGGGACAGCGGCACAGATACGCAGTATTTT	CASSVGDSGTDTQYF
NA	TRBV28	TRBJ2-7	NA	TGTGCCAGCAGTTTACCCCCCGGGACACCCTACGAGCAGTACTTC	CASSLPPGTPYEQYF
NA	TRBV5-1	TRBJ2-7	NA	TGCGCCAGCAGCTTGAGGGGACTGGACTCCTACGAGCAGTACTTC	CASSLRGLDSYEQYF
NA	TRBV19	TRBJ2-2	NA	TGTGCCAGTAGTATATTATTGACAGCGAACACCGGGGAGCTGTTTTTT	CASSILLTANTGELFF
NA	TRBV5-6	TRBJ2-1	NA	TGTGCCAGCAGCTTGGCCTCAGGGAATGAGCAGTTCTTC	CASSLASGNEQFF
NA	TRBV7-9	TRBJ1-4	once	TGTGCCAGCAGCTTATACGTTTCAAGGGGTGGCGAAAAACTGTTTTTT	CASSLYVSRGGEKLFF
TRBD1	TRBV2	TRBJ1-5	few	TGTGCCAGCAGCGGAGGGACAGGTCATCAGCCCCAGCATTTT	CASSGGTGHQPQHF
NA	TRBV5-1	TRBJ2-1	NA	TGCGCCAGCAGCCCAGGGAACTCCTACAATGAGCAGTTCTTC	CASSPGNSYNEQFF
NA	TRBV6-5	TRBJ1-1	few	TGTGCCAGCATCGGACACTCGAACACTGAAGCTTTCTTT	CASIGHSNTEAFF
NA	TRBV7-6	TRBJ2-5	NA	TGTGCCAGCAGCTCCAGGGTGGGGGAGACCCAGTACTTC	CASSSRVGETQYF
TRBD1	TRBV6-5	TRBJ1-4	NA	TGTGCCAGCAACCTCGACAGGGACAGGGAAAAACTGTTTTTT	CASNLDRDREKLFF
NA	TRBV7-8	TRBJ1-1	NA	TGTGCCAGCAGCTTGGCGCGGGCGGCGAACACTGAAGCTTTCTTT	CASSLARAANTEAFF
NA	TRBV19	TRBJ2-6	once	TGTGCCAGTAGTCGCAGCAGGGCTGGGGCCAACGTCCTGACTTTC	CASSRSRAGANVLTF
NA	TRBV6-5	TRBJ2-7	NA	TGTGCCAGCAGTTACCGGGCGGGCTACGAGCAGTACTTC	CASSYRAGYEQYF
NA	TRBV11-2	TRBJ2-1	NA	TGTGCCAGCAGCCTATGGGGCAGGGGCAACAATGAGCAGTTCTTC	CASSLWGRGNNEQFF
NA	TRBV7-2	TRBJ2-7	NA	TGTGCCAGCAGCTTAGACCTAGCGCTATCCTACGAGCAGTACTTC	CASSLDLALSYEQYF
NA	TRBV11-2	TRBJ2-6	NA	TGTGCCAGCAGCTTGGACTGGTCTGGGGCCAACGTCCTGACTTTC	CASSLDWSGANVLTF
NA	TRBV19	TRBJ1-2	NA	TGTGCCTGCTCCGAGTTGAACTATGGCTACACCTTC	CACSELNYGYTF
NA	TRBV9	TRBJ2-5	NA	TGTGCCAGCAGCGTGGGGAGGTTTGGGGAGACCCAGTACTTC	CASSVGRFGETQYF
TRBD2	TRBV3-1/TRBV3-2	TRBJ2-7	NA	TGTGCCAGCAGCCAAGGGGAGGGTAACCTCGAGCAGTACTTC	CASSQGEGNLEQYF
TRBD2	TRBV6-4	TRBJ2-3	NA	TGTGCCACCCATCCTAGCGGGAGGAGCACAGATACGCAGTATTTT	CATHPSGRSTDTQYF
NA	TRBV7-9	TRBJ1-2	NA	TGTGCCAGCAGCGGGGGCCCCGACCGCTACTATGGCTACACCTTC	CASSGGPDRYYGYTF
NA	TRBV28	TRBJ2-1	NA	TGTGCCAGCAGCCGGGGGACAGCCTTATACAATGAGCAGTTCTTC	CASSRGTALYNEQFF
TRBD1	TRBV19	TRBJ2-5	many	TGTGCCAGTACCCGGGACAGGGGGGAGACCCAGTACTTC	CASTRDRGETQYF
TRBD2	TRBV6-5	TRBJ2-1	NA	TGTGCCACCACCCCGACTAGCGGGAGGGACAATGAGCAGTTCTTC	CATTPTSGRDNEQFF
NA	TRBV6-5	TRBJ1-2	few	TGTGCCAGCAGAGGCGAGGTCAGCAACTATGGCTACACCTTC	CASRGEVSNYGYTF
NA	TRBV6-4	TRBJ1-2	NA	TGTGCCAGCAGTGATCCGAAAACAGGGAGCCATATGGTCTATGGCTACACCTTC	CASSDPKTGSHMVYGYTF
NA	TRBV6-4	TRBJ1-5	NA	TGTGCCAGCAGTCCGGGGGAAAGCAATCAGCCCCAGCATTTT	CASSPGESNQPQHF
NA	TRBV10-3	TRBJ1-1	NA	TGTGCCATCAGTGAAAGGGGGTCAAACACTGAAGCTTTCTTT	CAISERGSNTEAFF
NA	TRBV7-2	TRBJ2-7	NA	TGTGCCAGCAGCGGAACCTCCCCAGGGGAGTACTTC	CASSGTSPGEYF
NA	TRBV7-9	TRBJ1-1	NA	TGTGCCAGCAGCTTTGAGGGGGACACTGAAGCTTTCTTT	CASSFEGDTEAFF
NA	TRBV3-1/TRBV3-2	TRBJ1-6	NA	TGTGCCAGCAGCCCCCACCAGGGCTCTAATTCACCCCTCCACTTT	CASSPHQGSNSPLHF
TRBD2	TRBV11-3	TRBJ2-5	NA	TGTGCCAGCAGCGTAGGCCGTCCTGGACTAGCGGGAGAGGGGGAGACCCAGTACTTC	CASSVGRPGLAGEGETQYF
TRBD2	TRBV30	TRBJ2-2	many	TGTGCCTGGAGTGAACTAGCGAGAGGGGAGCTGTTTTTT	CAWSELARGELFF
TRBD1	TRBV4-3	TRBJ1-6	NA	TGCGCCAGCAGCCTGATTCAGGGGGAAGATTCACCCCTCCACTTT	CASSLIQGEDSPLHF
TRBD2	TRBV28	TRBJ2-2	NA	TGTGCCAGCAGGACTAGCGGGAGTCCGGGCGGGGAGCTGTTTTTT	CASRTSGSPGGELFF
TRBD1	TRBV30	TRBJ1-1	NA	TGTGCCTGGAGCCCCGGGACAGTGATGACTGAAGCTTTCTTT	CAWSPGTVMTEAFF
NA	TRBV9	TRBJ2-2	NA	TGTGCCAGCAGCGTAGGACAGACCGGGGAGCTGTTTTTT	CASSVGQTGELFF
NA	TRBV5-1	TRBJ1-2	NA	TGCGCCAGCAGCTTGGCCATTATTAGCGATGGCTACACCTTC	CASSLAIISDGYTF
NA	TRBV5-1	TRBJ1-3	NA	TGCGCCAGCAGCTGGACAACAGGGAACTCTGGAAACACCATATATTTT	CASSWTTGNSGNTIYF
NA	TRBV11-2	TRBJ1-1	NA	TGTGCCAGCAGCCCCCGGGGAGGGGAACAACCTATGAACACTGAAGCTTTCTTT	CASSPRGGEQPMNTEAFF
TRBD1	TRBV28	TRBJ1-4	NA	TGTGCCAGCAGTTCCGTGGGTTCATACGTACCGGGACAGGGGGCTGCTAATGAAAAACTGTTTTTT	CASSSVGSYVPGQGAANEKLFF